Presented here are 29 T cell receptor beta chains from one specimen sequenced in a study of blood T cell repertoires in COVID-19. Sequencing used immunoSEQ multiplex PCR; TCRdb keeps in-frame clones, though not all of them. The sample yields 130,000 to 150,000 clones, approximately 80% seen once. The sequencing input was peripheral blood. These receptors originate from a woman older than 75 with acute or convalescent COVID-19.

Concerning this clone itself: In the same sample, other DNA sequences code for this CDR3. This rearrangement joins TRBV6-5 to TRBJ2-1; TRBD1 matches 7 bases. CDR1 and CDR2 from the germline V gene are MNHEY and SVGAGI. The J segment lost 2 bases and the V segment lost 6 bases, leaving 4 bases of the junction unmatched. The CDR3 is 14 residues long. As DNA, the CDR3 is TGTGCCAGCAGCAGACAGGGACCCTACAATGAGCAGTTCTTC. Encoded protein: CASSRQGPYNEQFF.

The rearrangement uses TRBV9 and TRBJ2-1, with 11 bases aligning to TRBD1. Germline V gene sequence: CDR1 SGDLS, CDR2 YYNGEE. The ends lost 3 bases at V and 3 bases at J; junction bases unmatched: 2. CDR3 length equals 15 residues. CDR3 sequence reads: CASSAGTGGYNEQFF. The CDR3 DNA is TGTGCCAGCAGCGCCGGGACAGGGGGCTACAATGAGCAGTTCTTC.

The rearrangement joins TRBV6-1 to TRBJ1-4; D remains ambiguous. CDR1 is MNHNS, CDR2 SASEGT, per germline. Deletions cut 3 bases from V and 6 bases from J, with 5 bases between. This CDR3 is built from 12 residues. The CDR3 protein is CASSEQDEKLFF. The CDR3 DNA is TGTGCCAGCAGTGAGCAGGATGAAAAACTGTTTTTT.

V usage is TRBV7-9 and J usage is TRBJ1-4, with 8 bases matching TRBD1. The CDR3 totals 15 residues. Trimming removed 5 bases from V and 6 bases from J; junction bases left unmatched: 8. Germline values: CDR1 SEHNR, CDR2 FQNEAQ (reference sequence). The CDR3, as DNA: TGTGCCAGCAGCGACGGGACAGGTGGGCATGAAAAACTGTTTTTT. It translates to CASSDGTGGHEKLFF.

The chain recombines TRBV29-1 with TRBJ1-2, with TRBD1 matching over 7 bases. CDR1 and CDR2 from the germline V gene are SQVTM and ANQGSEA. Germline trimming cut 4 bases from V and 7 bases from J; bases unmatched to any gene: 15. The CDR3 extends over 15 amino acids. This CDR3 is CSVGKTRTGPLGYTF. In nucleotides, the CDR3 is TGCAGCGTTGGTAAAACCCGGACAGGTCCCCTTGGCTACACCTTC.

This clone occurred once. V usage is TRBV4-2 and J usage is TRBJ1-2; the D gene is possibly TRBD1 (6 bases). There are 15 residues in the CDR3. The V end was cut by 0 bases, the J end by 3 bases, with 11 bases between. Germline CDR1 and CDR2: LGHNA and YNFKEQ. This CDR3 reads CASSQDKGGDYGYTF. The CDR3 DNA follows: TGTGCCAGCAGCCAAGATAAAGGGGGAGACTATGGCTACACCTTC.

This chain uses TRBV7-8 with TRBJ1-1; D remains unclear. CDR1 SGHVS and CDR2 FQNEAQ come from the germline V gene. V gave up 1 base and J gave up 6 bases, with 6 bases separating them. The CDR3 runs 12 residues. The CDR3 nucleotides are TGTGCCAGCAGCTTAGGGAGTGCTGAAGCTTTCTTT. Translation: CASSLGSAEAFF.

The rearrangement uses TRBV15 and TRBJ2-7, with 7 bases identical to TRBD1. With 0 bases clipped from V and 4 bases from J, the junction kept 6 bases outside the gene matches. This CDR3 contains 15 residues. Germline-derived CDR1 and CDR2 are LNHNV and YYDKDF (reference sequence). The CDR3 DNA reads as TGTGCCACCAGCAGAGATCGACAGGGCAAATACGAGCAGTACTTC. Amino acids: CATSRDRQGKYEQYF.

As concerns this clone: Other DNA sequences of this sample code for an identical CDR3. The rearrangement uses TRBV12-3 or TRBV12-4 and TRBJ1-1; tentatively, D is TRBD1 (6 bases). The CDR3 is 13 amino acids. Between the trimmed V and J ends, which lost 3 bases and 1 base, there was a span of 6 bases. The chain's CDR3 is CASSLTGNTEAFF. CDR3 bases: TGTGCCAGCAGTTTGACAGGGAACACTGAAGCTTTCTTT.

A single count supports this clone. This chain uses TRBV10-3 with TRBJ2-7; D is uncertain. Germline CDR1 and CDR2: ENHRY and SYGVKD. Deletions cut 8 bases from V and 0 bases from J, with 14 bases between. This CDR3 spans 14 amino acids. The CDR3 here is CAIGLVPNSYEQYF. CDR3 DNA: TGTGCCATCGGCCTGGTCCCCAACTCCTACGAGCAGTACTTC.

This clone has a single count. The CDR3, as DNA: TGCGCCAGCAGCTTATTAGCTACGAACACTGAAGCTTTCTTT. This encodes CASSLLATNTEAFF. This chain uses TRBV5-1 with TRBJ1-1; D is unresolved. Looked up from germline, CDR1 is SGHRS and CDR2 is YFSETQ. This CDR3 region has 14 residues. V dropped 2 bases and J dropped 1 base, with 9 bases sitting between them.

The chain uses TRBV7-3 and TRBJ1-1; D uncertain. CDR1 is SGHTA, CDR2 FQGTGA, per germline. CDR3 size: 13 residues. Trimming cost V 4 bases and J 0 bases, with 6 bases left between them. CDR3 sequence reads: CASSSQLNTEAFF. Written as DNA, the CDR3 is TGTGCCAGCAGCTCACAGTTGAACACTGAAGCTTTCTTT. Based on the CDR3 plus reference TRBV7-3 and TRBJ1-1, the full variable domain is GAGVSQTPSNKVTEKGKYVELRCDPISGHTALYWYRQSLGQGPEFLIYFQGTGAADDSGLPNDRFFAVRPEGSVSTLKIQRTERGDSAVYLCASSSQLNTEAFFGQGTRLTVV.

This clone appeared a single time. The CDR3 spells CASSVDSRGASGYTF. In nucleotides, the CDR3 is TGTGCCAGCAGCGTAGACTCTCGGGGGGCTTCTGGCTACACCTTC. The chain links TRBV9 to TRBJ1-2; the D gene is possibly TRBD1 (6 bases). V shed 0 bases and J shed 7 bases, with 16 bases lying between them. Germline lookup yields CDR1 SGDLS and CDR2 YYNGEE. CDR3 size: 15 residues.

Worth noting for this clone: Other DNA sequences in the sample encode the same CDR3. The chain carries TRBV27 and TRBJ1-4; 11 positions agree with TRBD1. Looked up from germline, CDR1 is MNHEY and CDR2 is SMNVEV (reference sequence). This CDR3 has 14 amino acids. Unmatched junction bases numbered 3, after V lost 5 bases and J lost 7 bases. The CDR3 sequence: CASSPGTGGEKLFF. The DNA for the CDR3 is TGTGCCAGCAGTCCAGGGACAGGGGGTGAAAAACTGTTTTTT. Based on the CDR3 plus reference TRBV27 and TRBJ1-4, the full variable domain is EAQVTQNPRYLITVTGKKLTVTCSQNMNHEYMSWYRQDPGLGLRQIYYSMNVEVTDKGDVPEGYKVSRKEKRNFPLILESPSPNQTSLYFCASSPGTGGEKLFFGSGTQLSVL.

V is TRBV18 and J is TRBJ1-5; 8 nucleotides match TRBD1. V dropped 3 bases and J dropped 3; count of bases not matched to a gene: 7. The CDR3 covers 16 residues. Germline lookup yields CDR1 KGHSH and CDR2 LQKENI. CDR3 protein: CASSPGTGGPNQPQHF. The CDR3 DNA is TGTGCCAGCTCACCGGGAACAGGGGGTCCCAATCAGCCCCAGCATTTT.

Comments on this clone: The sample holds other DNA sequences that translate to the same CDR3. The chain links TRBV6-5 to TRBJ2-3, with D possibly TRBD2 on 5 matching bases. The germline CDR1 and CDR2 sequences are MNHEY and SVGAGI. This CDR3 contains 14 residues. The V end was cut by 0 bases, the J end by 2 bases, with 6 bases between. CDR3 nucleotides: TGTGCCAGCAGTTACTCCCGGGACACAGATACGCAGTATTTT. Translated: CASSYSRDTDTQYF.

The chain links TRBV6-1 to TRBJ1-5, with TRBD1 as a possible D gene (6 bases). CDR3 length: 15 amino acids. Germline CDR1 reads MNHNS; CDR2 reads SASEGT. V gave up 2 bases and J gave up 3 bases, with 11 bases separating them. The CDR3 protein is CASSEFDRLNQPQHF. In DNA, the CDR3 is TGTGCCAGCAGTGAATTCGACAGGCTCAATCAGCCCCAGCATTTT.

The chain uses TRBV6-5 and TRBJ1-6; 7 bases align to TRBD1. The J segment lost 4 bases and the V segment lost 7 bases, leaving 7 bases of the junction unmatched. Germline CDR1 and CDR2: MNHEY and SVGAGI. The CDR3 is 15 amino acids. CDR3 protein: CASTADRAYNSPLHF. CDR3 nucleotide sequence: TGTGCCAGCACTGCAGACAGGGCTTATAATTCACCCCTCCACTTT.

This chain joins TRBV6-6 and TRBJ1-5, with 7 bases matching TRBD1. With 6 bases clipped from V and 2 bases from J, the junction kept 4 bases outside the gene matches. The CDR3 sequence is 14 residues long. Germline CDR1 is MNHNY and CDR2 is SVGAGI (reference sequence). The CDR3 coding sequence is TGTGCCAGCAGCCCCACAGGGGGCAATCAGCCCCAGCATTTT. Translation gives CASSPTGGNQPQHF.

The chain has TRBV9 and TRBJ2-1, with TRBD2 matching over 12 bases. Per the germline V gene, CDR1 is SGDLS and CDR2 is YYNGEE. The trim removed 0 bases at V and 6 bases at J, leaving 4 bases unmatched. The CDR3 covers 16 residues. CDR3: CASSVGPGLAGNEQFF. DNA for the CDR3: TGTGCCAGCAGCGTAGGGCCGGGACTAGCGGGCAATGAGCAGTTCTTC.

The genes are TRBV5-4 and TRBJ2-3, with 7 bases aligning to TRBD1. The V segment lost 4 bases and the J segment 6 bases; nucleotides outside the gene matches: 14. This CDR3 is built from 16 residues. Germline V gene data show CDR1 as SGHNT and CDR2 as YYREEE (reference sequence). The CDR3 here is CASSPGTVRVKDTQYF. CDR3 DNA: TGTGCCAGCAGCCCTGGGACAGTAAGGGTGAAGGATACGCAGTATTTT.

The chain uses TRBV30 and TRBJ1-5; 10 bases fit TRBD1. This CDR3 comprises 16 residues. J lost 0 bases, V lost 4 bases, and 6 bases had no gene match. Germline V lookup: CDR1 GTSNPN, CDR2 SVGIG (reference sequence). CDR3 sequence (DNA): TGTGCCTGGACGGGGACAGGGGAGTATAGCAATCAGCCCCAGCATTTT. Amino acid sequence: CAWTGTGEYSNQPQHF.

This chain uses TRBV19 with TRBJ1-5; 9 bases fit TRBD1. V lost 2 bases to trimming and J lost 9 bases; unmatched junction nucleotides: 14. The CDR3 consists of 17 residues. The V gene's germline CDR1 is LNHDA and CDR2 SQIVND (reference sequence). The CDR3: CASSIRGTGPGIGPQHF. CDR3 nucleotide sequence: TGTGCCAGTAGTATAAGGGGGACAGGGCCTGGCATAGGGCCCCAGCATTTT.

A few counts support this clone. In nucleotides, the CDR3 is TGTGCCAGTAGCAATGATTGGGTCGCGGGCACTGAAGCTTTCTTT. It codes for CASSNDWVAGTEAFF. This chain connects TRBV19 to TRBJ1-1; D is undetermined. The V end lost 6 bases, the J end lost 4 bases, and 18 bases lay between the germline ends. The CDR3 sequence is 15 residues long. Germline assignment: CDR1 LNHDA and CDR2 SQIVND (reference sequence).

This rearrangement joins TRBV6-5 to TRBJ1-4, with TRBD1 matching 8 bases. Germline lookup yields CDR1 MNHEY and CDR2 SVGAGI. V lost 7 bases, J lost 5 bases, and 3 bases stayed unmatched. This CDR3 is 13 amino acids long. The CDR3 is CASTRTGNEKLFF. In DNA, the CDR3 is TGTGCCAGCACCCGGACAGGGAATGAAAAACTGTTTTTT.

This chain connects TRBV10-2 to TRBJ1-5; 7 bases match TRBD1. This CDR3 region has 15 residues. Trimming at V came to 7 bases and at J to 0 bases, leaving 6 bases not matched to a gene. Germline V CDR1 and CDR2: WSHSY, SAAADI. The CDR3, as DNA: TGCGCCAGCACTCCCGGGACAGTTAGCAATCAGCCCCAGCATTTT. It codes for CASTPGTVSNQPQHF.

The chain uses TRBV2 and TRBJ1-2, with D uncertain. The CDR3 extends over 15 amino acids. CDR1 and CDR2 from the germline V gene are SNHLY and FYNNEI. Trimming took off 1 base at V and 2 bases at J, with 11 bases between the two ends. CDR3 sequence (DNA): TGTGCCAGCAGTGAAGAGGCAGGAGGGAACTATGGCTACACCTTC. Translating it yields CASSEEAGGNYGYTF.

The chain couples TRBV5-1 to TRBJ2-2; the D is unclear. The CDR3 spans 15 residues. The ends were cut back, 0 bases at V and 1 base at J, with 7 bases in the middle. The germline CDR1 and CDR2 sequences are SGHRS and YFSETQ. The CDR3 DNA follows: TGCGCCAGCAGCTTGGATCCAGGGAACACCGGGGAGCTGTTTTTT. Its translation: CASSLDPGNTGELFF.

The chain has TRBV4-3 and TRBJ1-1, with no clear D. V was pared by 0 bases and J by 1 base, with 9 bases between. Per germline, CDR1 LGHNA and CDR2 YSLEER. The CDR3 consists of 15 residues. CDR3 sequence reads: CASSQEGAGNTEAFF. The CDR3 DNA reads as TGCGCCAGCAGCCAAGAAGGAGCGGGGAACACTGAAGCTTTCTTT.